This entry is about one TCR beta chain. The antigen is unknown. This specimen belongs to a study of T-cell memory formation after mild COVID-19. Findings of the study overall: Whether day 37 second-wave clones are SARS-CoV-2-specific was not confirmed. Day 15 to 85 contracting clones showed balanced CD4/CD8; day 15 to 37 expanders favored CD4+.

Constant-segment primers and 5'RACE yielded cDNA libraries for TCR alpha and TCR beta, each carrying sample barcodes and UMIs. In TCRdb, the 5' RACE reads were re-called with MiXCR into one record per CDR3 protein. This sample has fewer than 550,000 distinct CDR3 sequences, with around 18% found just once. With 4 bases removed from V and 6 bases from J, the gap between germline ends came to 18 bases. This CDR3 comprises 15 residues. Germline CDR1 reads KGHSH; CDR2 reads LQKENI. The clonotype was recovered from an adult woman who had mild COVID-19 (a few samples of this study predate the infection). Cell type and time point are not known. The material sequenced was PBMCs or a T cell subset sorted from them (not recorded which). V gene TRBV18 combines with J gene TRBJ1-2, with D possibly TRBD1 on 5 matching bases. Written as DNA, the CDR3 is TGTGCCAGCTCACAAAAAACCGGGACGGGGAATGGCTACACCTTC. It yields the protein CASSQKTGTGNGYTF.